This T cell receptor beta chain appears in the sequencing data of a study of CD8+ T cells in alopecia areata. About the study: Treatment comprised oral tofacitinib, 5 to 10 mg twice daily, in treated patients.

Treatment given: oral pan-JAK inhibitor, 5-10 mg twice daily. Sampling of alopecia areata patients yielded lesional scalp punch biopsies as well as peripheral blood. CDR3 length: 14 residues. Germline CDR1 is ENHRY and CDR2 is SYGVKD. V was clipped by 0 bases and J by 7 bases, with 10 bases between them. After isolation, RNA underwent reverse transcription to generate cDNA as the sequencing template. This table comes from immunoSEQ multiplex PCR, and its TCRdb copy is limited to in-frame clones, with some not included. The data hold some 180,000 clones, with about 53% observed a single time. Whole-study findings and limits: Lesional scalp, especially alopecia totalis/universalis, showed higher clonality than normal scalp. Sequences from scalp samples also cover resident alphabeta T cells of normal skin.

In its sample, this clone was seen a few times. Its antigen is as yet unknown. The TCR originated in a human donor with alopecia areata. Sequencing was performed on CD8+ T cells sorted from blood, taken at week 24, from a patient treated with tofacitinib. The rearrangement joins TRBV10-3 to TRBJ2-1, with TRBD1 as a possible D gene (7 bases). The CDR3 DNA reads TGTGCCATCAGTGAGTCGCCAGGGGGGAATGAGCAGTTCTTC. Its protein product is CAISESPGGNEQFF.